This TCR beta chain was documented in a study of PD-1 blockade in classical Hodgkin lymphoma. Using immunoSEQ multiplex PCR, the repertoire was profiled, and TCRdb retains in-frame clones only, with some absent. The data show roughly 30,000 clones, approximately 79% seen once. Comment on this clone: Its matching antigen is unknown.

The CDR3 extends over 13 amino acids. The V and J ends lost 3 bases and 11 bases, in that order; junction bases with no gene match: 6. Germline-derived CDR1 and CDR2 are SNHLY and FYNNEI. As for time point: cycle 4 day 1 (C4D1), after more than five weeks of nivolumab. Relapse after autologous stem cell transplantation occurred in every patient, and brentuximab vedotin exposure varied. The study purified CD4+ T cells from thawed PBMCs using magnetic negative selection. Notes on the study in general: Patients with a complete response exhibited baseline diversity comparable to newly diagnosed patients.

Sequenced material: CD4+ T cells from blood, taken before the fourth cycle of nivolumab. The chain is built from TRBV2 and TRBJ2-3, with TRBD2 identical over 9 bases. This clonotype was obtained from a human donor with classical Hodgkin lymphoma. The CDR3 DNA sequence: TGTGCCAGCAGTGATACTAGCGGGTTATTGCAGTATTTT. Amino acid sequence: CASSDTSGLLQYF.